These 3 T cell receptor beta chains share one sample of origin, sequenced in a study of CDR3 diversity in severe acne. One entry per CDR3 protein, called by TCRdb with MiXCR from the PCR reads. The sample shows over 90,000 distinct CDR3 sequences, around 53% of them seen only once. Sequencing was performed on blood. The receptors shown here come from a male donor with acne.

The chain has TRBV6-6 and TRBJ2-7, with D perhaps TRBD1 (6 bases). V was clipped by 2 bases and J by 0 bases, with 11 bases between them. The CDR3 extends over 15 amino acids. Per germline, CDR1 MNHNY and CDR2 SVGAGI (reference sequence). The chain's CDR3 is CASSYQGLSSYEQYF. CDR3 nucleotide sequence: TGTGCCAGCAGTTACCAGGGGCTCAGCTCCTACGAGCAGTACTTC.

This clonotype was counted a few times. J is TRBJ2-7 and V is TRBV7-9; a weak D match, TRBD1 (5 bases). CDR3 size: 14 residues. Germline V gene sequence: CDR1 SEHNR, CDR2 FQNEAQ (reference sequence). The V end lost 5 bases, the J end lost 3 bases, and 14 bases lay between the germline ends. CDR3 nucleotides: TGTGCCAGCAGCCCGGCACAGGCCAGCTACGAGCAGTACTTC. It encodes CASSPAQASYEQYF.

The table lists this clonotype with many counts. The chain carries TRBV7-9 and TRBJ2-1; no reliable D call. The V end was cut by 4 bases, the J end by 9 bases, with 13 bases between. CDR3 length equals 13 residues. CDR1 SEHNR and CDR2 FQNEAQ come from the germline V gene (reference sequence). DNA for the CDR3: TGTGCCAGCAGCTCGGGCCCCATCGGTGAGCAGTTCTTC. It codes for CASSSGPIGEQFF.